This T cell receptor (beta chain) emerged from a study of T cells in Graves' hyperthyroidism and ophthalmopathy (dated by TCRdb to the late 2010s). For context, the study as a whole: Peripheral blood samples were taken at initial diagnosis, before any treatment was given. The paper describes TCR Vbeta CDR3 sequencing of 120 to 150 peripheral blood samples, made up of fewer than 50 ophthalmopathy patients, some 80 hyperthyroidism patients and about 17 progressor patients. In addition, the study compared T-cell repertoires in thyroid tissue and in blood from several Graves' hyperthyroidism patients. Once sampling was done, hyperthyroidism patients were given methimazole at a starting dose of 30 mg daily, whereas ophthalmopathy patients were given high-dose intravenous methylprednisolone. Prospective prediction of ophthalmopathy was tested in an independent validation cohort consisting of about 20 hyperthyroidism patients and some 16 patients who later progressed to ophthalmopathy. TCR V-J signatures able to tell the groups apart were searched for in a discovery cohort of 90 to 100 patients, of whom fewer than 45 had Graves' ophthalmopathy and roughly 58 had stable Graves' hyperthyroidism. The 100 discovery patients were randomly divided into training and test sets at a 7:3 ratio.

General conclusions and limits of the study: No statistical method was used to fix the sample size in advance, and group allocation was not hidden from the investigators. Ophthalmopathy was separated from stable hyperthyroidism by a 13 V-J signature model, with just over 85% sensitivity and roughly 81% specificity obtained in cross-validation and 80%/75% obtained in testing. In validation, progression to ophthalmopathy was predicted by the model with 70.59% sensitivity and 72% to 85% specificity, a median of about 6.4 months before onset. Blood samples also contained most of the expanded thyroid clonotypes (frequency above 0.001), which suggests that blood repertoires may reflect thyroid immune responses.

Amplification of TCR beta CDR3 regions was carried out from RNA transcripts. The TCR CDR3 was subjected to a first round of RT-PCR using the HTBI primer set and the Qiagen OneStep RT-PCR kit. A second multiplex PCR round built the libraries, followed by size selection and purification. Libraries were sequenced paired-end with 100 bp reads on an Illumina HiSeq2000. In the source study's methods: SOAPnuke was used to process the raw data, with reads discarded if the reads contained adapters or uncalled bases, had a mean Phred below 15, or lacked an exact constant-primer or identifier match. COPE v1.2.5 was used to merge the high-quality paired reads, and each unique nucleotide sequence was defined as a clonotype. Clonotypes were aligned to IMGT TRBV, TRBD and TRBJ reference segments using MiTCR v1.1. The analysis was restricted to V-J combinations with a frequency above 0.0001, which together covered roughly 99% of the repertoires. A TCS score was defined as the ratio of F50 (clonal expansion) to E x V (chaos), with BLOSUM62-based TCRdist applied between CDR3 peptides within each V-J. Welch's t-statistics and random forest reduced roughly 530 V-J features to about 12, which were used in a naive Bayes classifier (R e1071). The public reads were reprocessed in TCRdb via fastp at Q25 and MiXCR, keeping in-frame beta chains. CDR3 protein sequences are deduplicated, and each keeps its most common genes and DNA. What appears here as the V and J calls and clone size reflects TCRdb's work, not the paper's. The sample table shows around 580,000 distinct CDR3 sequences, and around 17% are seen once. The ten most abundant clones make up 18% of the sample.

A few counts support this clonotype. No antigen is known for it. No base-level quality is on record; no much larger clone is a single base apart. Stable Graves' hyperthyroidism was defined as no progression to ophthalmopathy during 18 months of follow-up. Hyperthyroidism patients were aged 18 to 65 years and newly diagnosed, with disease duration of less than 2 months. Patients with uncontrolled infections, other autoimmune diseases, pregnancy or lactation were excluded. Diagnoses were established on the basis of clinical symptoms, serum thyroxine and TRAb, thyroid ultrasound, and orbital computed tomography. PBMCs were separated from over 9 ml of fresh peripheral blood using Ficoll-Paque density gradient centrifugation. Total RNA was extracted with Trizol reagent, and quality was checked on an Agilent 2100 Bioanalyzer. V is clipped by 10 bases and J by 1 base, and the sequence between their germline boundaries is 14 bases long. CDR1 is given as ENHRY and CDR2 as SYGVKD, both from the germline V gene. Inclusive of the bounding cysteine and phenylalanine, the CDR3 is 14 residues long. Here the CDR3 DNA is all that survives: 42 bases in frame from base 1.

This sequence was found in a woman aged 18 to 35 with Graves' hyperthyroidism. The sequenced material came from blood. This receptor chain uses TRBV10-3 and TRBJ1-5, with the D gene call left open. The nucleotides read TGTGCCACCAACCCGGGTGCAAGCAATCAGCCCCAGCATTTT. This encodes CATNPGASNQPQHF.